This T cell receptor beta chain appears in the sequencing data of a study of T-cell reconstitution after alpha-beta-depleted transplantation in children. This CDR3 has 16 amino acids. V was trimmed by 2 bases and J by 0 bases, leaving 14 bases between them. Germline CDR1 reads MNHEY; CDR2 reads SMNVEV (reference sequence). This clonotype came up a few times. The authors prepared the TCRbeta library with unique molecular identifiers. TCRdb re-analysed the PCR reads in MiXCR, keeping a single row per CDR3 protein. Here the sample spans 250,000 to 350,000 distinct CDR3 sequences, 9.9% being singletons. This rearrangement joins TRBV27 to TRBJ2-7; the D gene is possibly TRBD1 (6 bases). Sequenced material: PBMCs from the stem cell graft donor, taken from the stem cell graft. This receptor was taken from a human donor who donated a stem cell graft to a child with SCID. The CDR3 reads CASSLSGLDSSYEQYF. As DNA, the CDR3 is TGTGCCAGCAGTTTAAGTGGATTGGACAGCTCCTACGAGCAGTACTTC.